This record concerns one T cell receptor (beta chain) sequence. The data were obtained in a study of T cell responses to AZD1222 COVID-19 vaccine. TCRdb's table, derived via immunoSEQ multiplex PCR, lists solely in-frame clones and lacks some. There are 90,000 to 100,000 clones in the sample; around 88% occur only once, and approximately 7.5% lies in the top ten. V gave up 1 base and J gave up 1 base; unmatched junction bases: 0. The CDR3 loop spans 16 amino acids. Germline V gene data show CDR1 as LNHDA and CDR2 as SQIVND (reference sequence). Here the sequenced sample was peripheral blood, taken on day 0 of AZD1222 vaccination. The sequence came from an adult in good health. This chain connects TRBV19 to TRBJ2-3, with 12 bases identical to TRBD2. CDR3 sequence: CASSIGTSGGTDTQYF. The CDR3 DNA reads as TGTGCCAGTAGTATAGGGACTAGCGGGGGCACAGATACGCAGTATTTT.